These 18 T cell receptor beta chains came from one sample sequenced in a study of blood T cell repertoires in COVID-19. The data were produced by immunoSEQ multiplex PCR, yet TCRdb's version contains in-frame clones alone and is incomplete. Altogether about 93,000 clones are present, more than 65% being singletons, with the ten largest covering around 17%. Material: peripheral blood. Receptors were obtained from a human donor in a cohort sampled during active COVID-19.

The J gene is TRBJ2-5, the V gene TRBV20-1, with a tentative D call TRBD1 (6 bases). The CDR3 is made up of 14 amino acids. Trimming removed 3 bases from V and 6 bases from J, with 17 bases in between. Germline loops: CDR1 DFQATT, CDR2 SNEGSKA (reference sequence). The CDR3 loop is CSASRGGSSKTQYF. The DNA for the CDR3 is TGCAGTGCTAGTCGAGGGGGTAGTTCCAAGACCCAGTACTTC.

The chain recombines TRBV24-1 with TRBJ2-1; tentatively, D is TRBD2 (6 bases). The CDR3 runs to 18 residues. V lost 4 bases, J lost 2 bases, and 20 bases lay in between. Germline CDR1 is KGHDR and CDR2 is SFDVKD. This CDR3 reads CATSDSGGRSNTYNEQFF. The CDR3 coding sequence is TGTGCCACCAGTGACTCTGGAGGGAGGTCAAACACCTACAATGAGCAGTTCTTC.

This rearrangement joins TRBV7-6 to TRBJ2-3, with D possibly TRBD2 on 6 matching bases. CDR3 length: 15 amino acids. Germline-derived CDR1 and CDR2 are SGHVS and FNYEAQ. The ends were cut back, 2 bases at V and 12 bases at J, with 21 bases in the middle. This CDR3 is CASSLTVSRETPQYF. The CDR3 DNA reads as TGTGCCAGCAGCTTAACCGTTAGCCGGGAGACCCCTCAGTATTTT.

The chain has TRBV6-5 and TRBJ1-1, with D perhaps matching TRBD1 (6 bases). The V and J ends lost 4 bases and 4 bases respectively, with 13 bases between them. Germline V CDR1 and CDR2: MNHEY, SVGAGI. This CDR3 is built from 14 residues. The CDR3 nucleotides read TGTGCCAGCAGTTTACGCCGGACAGCCACTGAAGCTTTCTTT. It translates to CASSLRRTATEAFF.

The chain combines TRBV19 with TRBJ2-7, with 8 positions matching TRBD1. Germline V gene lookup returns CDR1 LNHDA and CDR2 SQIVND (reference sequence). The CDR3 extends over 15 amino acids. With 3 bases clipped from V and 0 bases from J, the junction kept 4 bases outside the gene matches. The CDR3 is CASSMVGQDSYEQYF. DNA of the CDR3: TGTGCCAGTAGTATGGTGGGACAGGACTCCTACGAGCAGTACTTC. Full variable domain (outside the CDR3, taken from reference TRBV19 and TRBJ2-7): DGGITQSPKYLFRKEGQNVTLSCEQNLNHDAMYWYRQDPGQGLRLIYYSQIVNDFQKGDIAEGYSVSREKKESFPLTVTSAQKNPTAFYLCASSMVGQDSYEQYFGPGTRLTVT.

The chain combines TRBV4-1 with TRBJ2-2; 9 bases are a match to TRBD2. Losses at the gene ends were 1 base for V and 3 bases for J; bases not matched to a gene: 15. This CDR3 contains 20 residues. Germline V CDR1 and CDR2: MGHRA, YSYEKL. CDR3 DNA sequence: TGCGCCAGCAGCCAAGGATCAGGGATAAAGGCGGGAGGGGACACCGGGGAGCTGTTTTTT. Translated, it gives CASSQGSGIKAGGDTGELFF.

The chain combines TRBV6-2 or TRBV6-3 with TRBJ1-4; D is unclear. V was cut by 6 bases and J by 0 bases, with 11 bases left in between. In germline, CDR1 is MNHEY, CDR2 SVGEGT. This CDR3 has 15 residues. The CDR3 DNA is TGTGCCAGCAGCTTACAATATGCAACTAATGAAAAACTGTTTTTT. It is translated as CASSLQYATNEKLFF.

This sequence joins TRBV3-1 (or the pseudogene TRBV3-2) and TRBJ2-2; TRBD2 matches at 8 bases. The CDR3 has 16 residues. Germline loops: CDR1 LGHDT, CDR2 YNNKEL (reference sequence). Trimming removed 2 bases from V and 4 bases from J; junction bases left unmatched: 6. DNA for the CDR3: TGTGCCAGCAGCCAAAGACGGGGGGGCTCCACCGGGGAGCTGTTTTTT. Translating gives CASSQRRGGSTGELFF.

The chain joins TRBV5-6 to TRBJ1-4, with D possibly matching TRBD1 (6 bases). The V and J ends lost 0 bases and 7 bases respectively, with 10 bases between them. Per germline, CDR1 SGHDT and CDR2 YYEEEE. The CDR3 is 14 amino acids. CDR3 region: CASSLAGGGEKLFF. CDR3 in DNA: TGTGCCAGCAGCTTGGCGGGGGGCGGTGAAAAACTGTTTTTT.

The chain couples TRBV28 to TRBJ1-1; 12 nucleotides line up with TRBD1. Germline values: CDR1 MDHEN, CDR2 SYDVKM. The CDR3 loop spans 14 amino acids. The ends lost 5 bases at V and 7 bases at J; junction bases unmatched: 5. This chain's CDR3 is CASSRGQGAIEAFF. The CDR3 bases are TGTGCCAGCAGTCGGGGACAGGGGGCAATTGAAGCTTTCTTT. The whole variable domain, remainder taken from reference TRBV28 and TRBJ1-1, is DVKVTQSSRYLVKRTGEKVFLECVQDMDHENMFWYRQDPGLGLRLIYFSYDVKMKEKGDIPEGYSVSREKKERFSLILESASTNQTSMYLCASSRGQGAIEAFFGQGTRLTVV.

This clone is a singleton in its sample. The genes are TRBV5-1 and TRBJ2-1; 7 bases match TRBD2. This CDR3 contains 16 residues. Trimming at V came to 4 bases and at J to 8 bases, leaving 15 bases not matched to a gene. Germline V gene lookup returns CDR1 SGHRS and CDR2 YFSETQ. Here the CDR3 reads CASSTALAGKKDEQFF. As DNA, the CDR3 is TGCGCCAGCAGCACCGCTTTAGCGGGCAAAAAAGATGAGCAGTTCTTC.

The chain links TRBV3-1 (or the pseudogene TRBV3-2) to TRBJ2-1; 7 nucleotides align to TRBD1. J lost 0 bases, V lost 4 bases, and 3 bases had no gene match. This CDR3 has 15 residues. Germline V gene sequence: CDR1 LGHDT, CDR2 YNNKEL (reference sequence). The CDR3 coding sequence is TGTGCCAGCAGCCCCTGGGACAGCTCCTACAATGAGCAGTTCTTC. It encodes CASSPWDSSYNEQFF.

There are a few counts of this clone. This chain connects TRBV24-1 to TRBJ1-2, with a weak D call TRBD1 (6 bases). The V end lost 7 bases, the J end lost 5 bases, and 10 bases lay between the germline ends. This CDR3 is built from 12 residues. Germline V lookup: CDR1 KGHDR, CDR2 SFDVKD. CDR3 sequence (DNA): TGTGCCACCAGCGCACAGGGATATGGCTACACCTTC. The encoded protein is CATSAQGYGYTF.

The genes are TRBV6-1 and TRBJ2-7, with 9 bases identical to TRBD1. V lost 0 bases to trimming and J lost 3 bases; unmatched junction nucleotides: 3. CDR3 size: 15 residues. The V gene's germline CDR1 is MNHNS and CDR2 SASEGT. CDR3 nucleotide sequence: TGTGCCAGCAGTGAAGCGATGGACAGGGGCTACGAGCAGTACTTC. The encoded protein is CASSEAMDRGYEQYF.

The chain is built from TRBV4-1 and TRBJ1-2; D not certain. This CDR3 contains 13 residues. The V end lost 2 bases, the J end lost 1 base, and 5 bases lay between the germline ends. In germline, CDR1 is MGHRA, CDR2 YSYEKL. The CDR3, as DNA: TGCGCCAGCAGCCAACGGGGTAACTATGGCTACACCTTC. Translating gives CASSQRGNYGYTF.

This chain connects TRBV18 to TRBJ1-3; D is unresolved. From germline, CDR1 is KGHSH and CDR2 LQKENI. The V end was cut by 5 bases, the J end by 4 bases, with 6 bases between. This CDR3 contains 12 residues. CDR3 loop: CASSTSGNTIYF. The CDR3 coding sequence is TGTGCCAGCTCAACGAGCGGAAACACCATATATTTT.

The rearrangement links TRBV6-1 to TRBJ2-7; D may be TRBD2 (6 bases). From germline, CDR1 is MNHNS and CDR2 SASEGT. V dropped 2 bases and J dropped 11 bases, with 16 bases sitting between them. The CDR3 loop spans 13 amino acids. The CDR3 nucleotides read TGTGCCAGCAGTGAAATGGGGGGTAAGGCTGAGTACTTC. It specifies CASSEMGGKAEYF.

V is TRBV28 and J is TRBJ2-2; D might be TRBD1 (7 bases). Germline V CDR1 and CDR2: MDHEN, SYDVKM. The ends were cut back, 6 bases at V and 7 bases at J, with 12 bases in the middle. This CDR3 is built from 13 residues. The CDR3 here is CASRSGGLGELFF. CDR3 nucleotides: TGTGCCAGCAGGTCAGGGGGGCTCGGGGAGCTGTTTTTT.